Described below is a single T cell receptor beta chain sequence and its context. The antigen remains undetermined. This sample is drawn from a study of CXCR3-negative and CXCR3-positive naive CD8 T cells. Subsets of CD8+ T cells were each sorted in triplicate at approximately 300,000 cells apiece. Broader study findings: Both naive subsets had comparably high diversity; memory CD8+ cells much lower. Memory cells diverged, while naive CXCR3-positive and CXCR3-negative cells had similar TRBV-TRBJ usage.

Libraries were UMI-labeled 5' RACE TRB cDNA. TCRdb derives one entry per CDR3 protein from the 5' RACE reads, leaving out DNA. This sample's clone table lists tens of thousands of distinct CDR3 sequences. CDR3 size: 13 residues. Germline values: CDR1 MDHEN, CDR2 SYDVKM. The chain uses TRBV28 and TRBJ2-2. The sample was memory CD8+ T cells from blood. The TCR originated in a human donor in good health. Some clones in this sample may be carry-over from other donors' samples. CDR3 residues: CASSLFKAGELFF.